A selection of T cell receptor beta chains follows, all from one sample in a study of blood T cell repertoires in COVID-19. Clones were read by immunoSEQ multiplex PCR, and TCRdb kept only the in-frame ones, dropping some. The table lists roughly 400,000 clones, around nine tenths of them singletons. The sample taken for sequencing was PBMCs or T cells enriched from blood (not recorded which). These receptor sequences come from a woman aged 45 to 65 who had recovered from COVID-19. Each CDR3 is given with its conserved first and last residue. A D gene is named only where the DNA matches it firmly. Clone size is given for some rows only: seen once, a few or many times, or a class if the clone is expanded.

D gene: NA
clone size: NA
V gene: TRBV4-3
J gene: TRBJ1-1
CDR3 DNA: TGCGCCAGCAGCCAAGATCAGCGGAGAGATGAAGCTTTCTTT
CDR3 protein: CASSQDQRRDEAFF

D gene: NA
clone size: NA
V gene: TRBV7-2
J gene: TRBJ1-1
CDR3 DNA: TGTGCCAGCAGCTTAGTAGGGGGGGCGACTGAAGCTTTCTTT
CDR3 protein: CASSLVGGATEAFF

D gene: NA
clone size: NA
V gene: TRBV7-9
J gene: TRBJ1-2
CDR3 DNA: TGTGCCAGCAGCTTAGGAGATAACTATGGCTACACCTTC
CDR3 protein: CASSLGDNYGYTF

D gene: NA
clone size: NA
V gene: TRBV27
J gene: TRBJ1-1
CDR3 DNA: TGTGCCAGCAGGCCACAGGGCCAGAACACTGAAGCTTTCTTT
CDR3 protein: CASRPQGQNTEAFF

D gene: TRBD1
clone size: NA
V gene: TRBV28
J gene: TRBJ1-5
CDR3 DNA: TGTGCCAGCAGAGGGACAGGGATAGGAAATCAGCCCCAGCATTTT
CDR3 protein: CASRGTGIGNQPQHF

D gene: TRBD1
clone size: NA
V gene: TRBV10-3
J gene: TRBJ2-5
CDR3 DNA: TGTGCCATCAGTGGCACCGGGACAGGGGCGGAGACCCAGTACTTC
CDR3 protein: CAISGTGTGAETQYF

D gene: NA
clone size: once
V gene: TRBV2
J gene: TRBJ1-1
CDR3 DNA: TGTGCCAGCGAAGGGGATGGTTGGACTGAAGCTTTCTTT
CDR3 protein: CASEGDGWTEAFF

D gene: NA
clone size: NA
V gene: TRBV25-1
J gene: TRBJ1-3
CDR3 DNA: TGTGCCAGCACCTCCCACAACTCTGGAAACACCATATATTTT
CDR3 protein: CASTSHNSGNTIYF

D gene: NA
clone size: NA
V gene: TRBV23-1
J gene: TRBJ2-3
CDR3 DNA: TGCGCCAGCAGTCAATCGTGCGGACAGTGGCCCACAGATACGCAGTATTTT
CDR3 protein: CASSQSCGQWPTDTQYF

D gene: NA
clone size: NA
V gene: TRBV27
J gene: TRBJ2-7
CDR3 DNA: TGTGCCAGCAGTACCTCGGACAGCTCCTACGAGCAGTACTTC
CDR3 protein: CASSTSDSSYEQYF

D gene: NA
clone size: NA
V gene: TRBV12-3/TRBV12-4
J gene: TRBJ1-4
CDR3 DNA: TGTGCCAGCAGTCCAAACAGGGATGAAAAACTGTTTTTT
CDR3 protein: CASSPNRDEKLFF

D gene: NA
clone size: once
V gene: TRBV7-9
J gene: TRBJ2-5
CDR3 DNA: TGTGCCAGCAGCTTAGGGGTCCGACAGCCAGAGACCCAGTACTTC
CDR3 protein: CASSLGVRQPETQYF

D gene: NA
clone size: once
V gene: TRBV15
J gene: TRBJ1-1
CDR3 DNA: TGTGCCACCAGCAGAGTGGGGCAGGGGCTATGGGACACTGAAGCTTTCTTT
CDR3 protein: CATSRVGQGLWDTEAFF

D gene: TRBD2
clone size: once
V gene: TRBV30
J gene: TRBJ2-2
CDR3 DNA: TGTGCCTGGAGTGGGGCGGGGGGGCCAGTCACCGGGGAGCTGTTTTTT
CDR3 protein: CAWSGAGGPVTGELFF

D gene: TRBD1
clone size: NA
V gene: TRBV10-3
J gene: TRBJ2-5
CDR3 DNA: TGTGCCATCAGTGAACAGGGGTCTGGGACCCAGTACTTC
CDR3 protein: CAISEQGSGTQYF

D gene: TRBD1
clone size: NA
V gene: TRBV2
J gene: TRBJ2-2
CDR3 DNA: TGTGCCAGCAGGCTGGACAGGAGCGCCGGGGAGCTGTTTTTT
CDR3 protein: CASRLDRSAGELFF

D gene: NA
clone size: NA
V gene: TRBV7-2
J gene: TRBJ2-1
CDR3 DNA: TGTGCCAGCAGCTTGTCCGGCTCCTACAATGAGCAGTTCTTC
CDR3 protein: CASSLSGSYNEQFF